Each of the 27 T cell receptor beta chains below was sequenced from the same sample in a study of CD4 T cells in relation to SARS-CoV-2 and coronaviruses. Antigens of these TCRs are unknown. Produced via immunoSEQ multiplex PCR; TCRdb's table is partial and in-frame only. Of about 18,000 clones in the sample, 60% to 80% were seen once. CD4+ T cells from unexposed donors were obtained before the COVID-19 pandemic (2011-2018). The cells were cultured for under twelve days before CD4+ T cells were isolated. Sequencing used CD4+ T cells from PBMCs, cultured in vitro. All receptors derive from a human donor in good health.

This chain links TRBV21-1 with TRBJ2-1. TRBV21-1 is reported as a pseudogene. This CDR3 is built from 18 residues. CDR3 region: CASSKALVGKSAYNEQFF. The CDR3 nucleotides are TGTGCCAGCAGCAAAGCGCTTGTGGGGAAGAGTGCCTACAATGAGCAGTTCTTC.

This clone was seen only a few times. The CDR3 region is CASSPISGSRETQYF. CDR3 nucleotide sequence: TGTGCCAGCTCACCGATTAGCGGGAGTCGAGAGACCCAGTACTTC. The chain uses TRBV18 and TRBJ2-5, with 9 bases identical to TRBD2. V lost 3 bases and J lost 4; bases outside the gene matches: 6. The CDR3 loop spans 15 amino acids. Germline V lookup: CDR1 KGHSH, CDR2 LQKENI.

The genes are TRBV19 and TRBJ2-5, with D perhaps TRBD1 (5 bases). CDR1 is LNHDA and CDR2 is SQIVND in the germline V gene (reference sequence). The CDR3 has 13 residues. Trimming cost V 7 bases and J 4 bases, with 13 bases left between them. CDR3 protein: CASNLDSRETQYF. The CDR3 nucleotides are TGTGCCAGTAATCTTGACAGCCGAGAGACCCAGTACTTC.

The CDR3 region is CSARLDREAFF. The CDR3 DNA sequence: TGCAGTGCTAGGCTGGACAGGGAAGCTTTCTTT. This chain joins TRBV20-1 and TRBJ1-1; TRBD1 matches at 7 bases. V was pared by 3 bases and J by 8 bases, with 3 bases of the junction left unmatched. This CDR3 has 11 amino acids. Germline CDR1 and CDR2: DFQATT and SNEGSKA (reference sequence).

This clone appeared a few times. The chain couples TRBV2 to TRBJ1-2, with 9 positions matching TRBD1. Looked up from germline, CDR1 is SNHLY and CDR2 is FYNNEI. With V trimmed by 8 bases and J by 4 bases, 8 bases remained unmatched. CDR3 length equals 14 residues. CDR3 DNA sequence: TGTGCCAGCGGGGAGACAGGGGGGTCCTATGGCTACACCTTC. Its protein is CASGETGGSYGYTF. Looking up the rest from reference TRBV2 and TRBJ1-2 gives the full variable domain: EPEVTQTPSHQVTQMGQEVILRCVPISNHLYFYWYRQILGQKVEFLVSFYNNEISEKSEIFDDQFSVERPDGSNFTLKIRSTKLEDSAMYFCASGETGGSYGYTFGSGTRLTVV.

This clone was seen once. V gene TRBV2 combines with J gene TRBJ2-1, with TRBD2 identical over 8 bases. CDR1 is SNHLY, CDR2 FYNNEI, per germline. The CDR3 has 16 amino acids. J lost 5 bases, V lost 10 bases, and 16 bases had no gene match. CDR3 loop: CAIPEGPGGRNNEQFF. The DNA for the CDR3 is TGTGCCATCCCCGAAGGCCCGGGAGGGCGTAACAATGAGCAGTTCTTC.

A single count supports this clone. The V and J genes are TRBV12-3 or TRBV12-4 and TRBJ1-2; tentatively, D is TRBD1 (6 bases). The CDR3 has 13 residues. V was cut by 3 bases and J by 8 bases, with 13 bases left in between. The CDR3 loop reads CASSFGQLTGYTF. CDR3 nucleotides: TGTGCCAGCAGTTTTGGACAGTTAACCGGCTACACCTTC.

The genes are TRBV2 and TRBJ2-3; TRBD2 might be the D (6 bases). Germline V gene sequence: CDR1 SNHLY, CDR2 FYNNEI. The ends were cut back, 1 base at V and 1 base at J, with 9 bases in the middle. The CDR3 sequence is 15 residues long. CDR3 nucleotide sequence: TGTGCCAGCAGTGAAGGAAGGAGGGGCACAGATACGCAGTATTTT. Its translation: CASSEGRRGTDTQYF.

This chain connects TRBV3-1 (or the pseudogene TRBV3-2) to TRBJ2-3; 8 positions agree with TRBD2. The germline V gene has CDR1 LGHDT and CDR2 YNNKEL (reference sequence). CDR3 length: 15 amino acids. V shed 2 bases and J 1 base; nucleotides not matched to a gene: 2. Written as DNA, the CDR3 is TGTGCCAGCAGCCAATATAGCGGGGGCACAGATACGCAGTATTTT. Protein sequence: CASSQYSGGTDTQYF.

The V call is TRBV6-4, the J call TRBJ2-3, with 8 nucleotides matching TRBD2. Germline V CDR1 and CDR2: MRHNA, SNTAGT. This CDR3 region has 15 residues. The V segment lost 4 bases and the J segment 1 base; nucleotides outside the gene matches: 4. Here the CDR3 DNA reads TGTGCCAGCAGTGCCGGGGGGGGCGGCACAGATACGCAGTATTTT. Protein: CASSAGGGGTDTQYF.

This chain joins TRBV25-1 and TRBJ1-1, with D maybe TRBD1 (6 bases). The germline gives CDR1 MGHDK, CDR2 SYGVNS. The CDR3 runs to 14 residues. Trimming removed 8 bases from V and 0 bases from J, with 13 bases in between. The CDR3 loop is CASQNRAMNTEAFF. DNA of the CDR3: TGTGCCAGCCAGAACAGGGCCATGAACACTGAAGCTTTCTTT.

This rearrangement joins TRBV6-4 to TRBJ2-5; weak D call: TRBD1 (5 bases). Germline loops: CDR1 MRHNA, CDR2 SNTAGT. V was pared by 2 bases and J by 4 bases, with 11 bases between. The CDR3 sequence is 14 residues long. CDR3 nucleotide sequence: TGTGCCAGCAGTGACGTTTGGGGCGCAGAGACCCAGTACTTC. It encodes CASSDVWGAETQYF.

The rearrangement uses TRBV3-1 (or the pseudogene TRBV3-2) and TRBJ2-5, with D possibly being TRBD1 or TRBD2 (5 bases each). V was shortened by 1 base and J by 7 bases, with 13 bases between the two germline ends. CDR3 length equals 14 residues. The V gene's germline CDR1 is LGHDT and CDR2 YNNKEL (reference sequence). CDR3 sequence (DNA): TGTGCCAGCAGCCAAGGGTCGGGGCGCGGGACCCAGTACTTC. Translation gives CASSQGSGRGTQYF.

Only one count was recorded for this clone. V gene TRBV5-1 combines with J gene TRBJ2-7; possible D gene TRBD2, 5 bases. CDR3 size: 14 residues. CDR1 is SGHRS, CDR2 YFSETQ, per germline. Trimming pared 0 bases from V and 0 bases from J, leaving 7 bases between. CDR3: CASSLEAVSYEQYF. As DNA, the CDR3 is TGCGCCAGCAGCTTGGAAGCGGTCTCCTACGAGCAGTACTTC.

This CDR3 reads CASSPRDRDEQYF. The CDR3 DNA is TGCGCCAGCAGCCCCCGGGACAGGGACGAGCAGTACTTC. The rearrangement uses TRBV5-1 and TRBJ2-7, with TRBD1 matching over 9 bases. CDR3 length: 13 residues. The germline CDR1 and CDR2 sequences are SGHRS and YFSETQ. V lost 4 bases, J lost 5 bases, and 4 bases stayed unmatched.

V usage is TRBV19 and J usage is TRBJ2-7, with a tentative D call TRBD2 (5 bases). Germline CDR1 is LNHDA and CDR2 is SQIVND (reference sequence). The CDR3 runs to 14 residues. V lost 6 bases and J 4 bases, leaving 16 bases between the germline ends. This CDR3 is CASSPALASYEQYF. The CDR3 DNA sequence: TGTGCCAGTAGCCCCGCCCTAGCCTCGTACGAGCAGTACTTC.

The chain employs TRBV5-1 and TRBJ2-3, with TRBD2 matching over 7 bases. The CDR3 covers 17 residues. The J segment lost 4 bases and the V segment lost 0 bases, leaving 11 bases of the junction unmatched. Germline CDR1 and CDR2: SGHRS and YFSETQ. In DNA form, the CDR3 reads TGCGCCAGCAGCTTGGCCAGGTGGGAGGGCCGGTCAGATACGCAGTATTTT. Translating gives CASSLARWEGRSDTQYF. Combining the CDR3 with reference TRBV5-1 and TRBJ2-3 gives the whole variable domain KAGVTQTPRYLIKTRGQQVTLSCSPISGHRSVSWYQQTPGQGLQFLFEYFSETQRNKGNFPGRFSGRQFSNSRSEMNVSTLELGDSALYLCASSLARWEGRSDTQYFGPGTRLTVL.

The rearrangement uses TRBV11-2 and TRBJ2-6; 8 bases are a match to TRBD1. Trimming cost V 5 bases and J 4 bases; bases outside gene matches: 4. The CDR3 runs to 15 residues. In germline, CDR1 is SGHAT, CDR2 FQNNGV. The CDR3 protein is CASSVDRAGANVLTF. The CDR3 DNA reads TGTGCCAGCAGCGTGGACAGGGCCGGGGCCAACGTCCTGACTTTC.

The chain couples TRBV6-5 to TRBJ2-1, with D tentatively TRBD2 (6 bases). CDR1 MNHEY and CDR2 SVGAGI come from the germline V gene. The CDR3 runs to 13 residues. V was cut by 6 bases and J by 3 bases, with 9 bases left in between. The CDR3 coding sequence is TGTGCCAGCAGCTCGGGAGACTACAATGAGCAGTTCTTC. Translated: CASSSGDYNEQFF.

This chain links TRBV6-4 with TRBJ2-1, with D possibly called TRBD1 or TRBD2 (5 bases each). The V and J ends lost 2 bases and 12 bases respectively, with 17 bases between them. This CDR3 contains 14 residues. Looked up from germline, CDR1 is MRHNA and CDR2 is SNTAGT. CDR3 DNA sequence: TGTGCCAGCAGTGACGCATCTACAGGTCGGGGGCAGTTCTTC. Protein: CASSDASTGRGQFF.

The chain is built from TRBV12-3 or TRBV12-4 and TRBJ1-5; D call uncertain. V lost 10 bases and J 6 bases, leaving 13 bases between the germline ends. This CDR3 contains 12 residues. CDR3: CATGLRGQPQHF. CDR3 bases: TGTGCCACGGGTCTCCGGGGTCAGCCCCAGCATTTT.

The rearrangement uses TRBV3-1 (or the pseudogene TRBV3-2) and TRBJ1-1; 10 bases map to TRBD1. The germline V gene encodes CDR1 LGHDT and CDR2 YNNKEL (reference sequence). The CDR3 runs 19 residues. J was trimmed by 1 base and V by 7 bases; bases with no gene match: 18. CDR3: CASNRRSVVRDRGNTEAFF. DNA of the CDR3: TGTGCCAGCAACCGAAGGTCGGTGGTAAGGGACAGGGGGAACACTGAAGCTTTCTTT.

The V and J genes are TRBV10-1 and TRBJ2-7; tentatively, D is TRBD1 or TRBD2 (5 bases each). Looked up from germline, CDR1 is WNHNN and CDR2 is SYGVQD (reference sequence). Trimming stripped 6 bases from V and 6 bases from J, with 15 bases between. The CDR3 has 13 amino acids. CDR3: CASSPSIGTEQYF. As DNA, the CDR3 is TGCGCCAGCAGCCCGAGCATAGGGACCGAGCAGTACTTC.

This sequence joins TRBV7-9 and TRBJ2-3; 8 nucleotides agree with TRBD2. Germline V gives CDR1 SEHNR, CDR2 FQNEAQ (reference sequence). The CDR3 sequence is 14 residues long. V dropped 1 base and J dropped 7; count of bases not matched to a gene: 4. For the CDR3, the DNA is TGTGCCAGCAGCTTAGTCGCGGGGGGATATACGCAGTATTTT. Amino acid sequence: CASSLVAGGYTQYF. Together with reference TRBV7-9 and TRBJ2-3, the CDR3 gives the full variable domain: DTGVSQNPRHKITKRGQNVTFRCDPISEHNRLYWYRQTLGQGPEFLTYFQNEAQLEKSRLLSDRFSAERPKGSFSTLEIQRTEQGDSAMYLCASSLVAGGYTQYFGPGTRLTVL.

The V and J genes are TRBV20-1 and TRBJ2-7; D is possibly TRBD2 (7 bases). The CDR3 has 18 amino acids. Germline CDR1 reads DFQATT; CDR2 reads SNEGSKA (reference sequence). V gave up 3 bases and J gave up 3 bases, with 27 bases separating them. The CDR3 sequence: CSASSGSVSGGGDYEQYF. CDR3 nucleotides: TGCAGTGCTAGTTCCGGATCGGTTAGCGGAGGGGGGGACTACGAGCAGTACTTC.

V usage is TRBV18 and J usage is TRBJ2-4; 8 bases agree with TRBD1. Germline-derived CDR1 and CDR2 are KGHSH and LQKENI. This CDR3 contains 15 residues. The J segment lost 0 bases and the V segment lost 6 bases, leaving 4 bases of the junction unmatched. The CDR3 sequence is CASSQTGVAKNIQYF. CDR3 in DNA: TGTGCCAGCTCGCAGACAGGGGTAGCCAAAAACATTCAGTACTTC.

The rearrangement uses TRBV28 and TRBJ2-7; D gene ambiguous. The germline CDR1 and CDR2 sequences are MDHEN and SYDVKM. The CDR3 totals 13 residues. V lost 5 bases and J 4 bases, leaving 12 bases between the germline ends. The DNA for the CDR3 is TGTGCCAGCAGTCCCCAGTCCTTTTACGAGCAGTACTTC. Its protein product is CASSPQSFYEQYF.